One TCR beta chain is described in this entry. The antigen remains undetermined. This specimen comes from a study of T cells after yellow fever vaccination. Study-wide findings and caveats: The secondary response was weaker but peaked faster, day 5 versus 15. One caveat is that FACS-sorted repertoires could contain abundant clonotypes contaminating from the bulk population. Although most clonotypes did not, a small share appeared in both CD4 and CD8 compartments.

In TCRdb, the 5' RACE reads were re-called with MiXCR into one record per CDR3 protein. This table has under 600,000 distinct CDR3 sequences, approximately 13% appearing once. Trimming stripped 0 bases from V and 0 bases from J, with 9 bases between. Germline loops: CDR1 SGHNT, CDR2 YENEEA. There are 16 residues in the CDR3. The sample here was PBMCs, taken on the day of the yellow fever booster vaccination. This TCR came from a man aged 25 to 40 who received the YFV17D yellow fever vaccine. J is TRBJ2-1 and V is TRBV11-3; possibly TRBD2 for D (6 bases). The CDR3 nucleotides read TGTGCCAGCAGCTTAGACCGGGAGCACTCCTACAATGAGCAGTTCTTC. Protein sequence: CASSLDREHSYNEQFF.